This TCR beta chain was sequenced for a study of blood T cells in healthy people across ages. This clonotype is a singleton in its sample. A read error may produce the germline difference seen at one junction end. Next came a second PCR, run for about 7 to 12 cycles, which used a sample-barcoded 5' primer along with a J-beta primer mix. Each CDR3 protein gets one entry after TCRdb re-called the 5' RACE reads with MiXCR. This sample carries roughly 1.5 million distinct CDR3 sequences, roughly 43% of them seen once, and the ten largest clones take 4%. Germline assignment: CDR1 PRHDT and CDR2 FYEKMQ (reference sequence). This CDR3 has 17 amino acids.

This receptor was taken from a woman between 18 and 29 years old in good health. The material sequenced was blood. The chain uses TRBV13 and TRBJ2-1; 8 positions agree with TRBD2. The CDR3 DNA reads as TGTGCCAACAGCCGCCCCAGTACTAGCGGCTCCTACAATGAGCAGTTCTTC. Protein sequence: CANSRPSTSGSYNEQFF.